This entry features one TCR beta chain sequence. These data come from a study of shared clonotypes between healthy human individuals. Libraries were prepared by immunoSEQ multiplex PCR; TCRdb keeps only in-frame clonotypes and omits some of them. The sample has fewer than 850,000 clones, around 91% seen once. Sequencing was done on a sample of memory CD8+ T cells from PBMCs. Indicated subset: CD45RO+ cells pooled with CCR7-negative TemRA cells. The receptor comes from a young man in good health. Some clones in this sample may be carry-over from other donors' samples.

CDR3 nucleotide sequence: TGTGCCAGCAGTGAAAGGGGGCCCCTATTTGACGGCTCTGGGGCCAACGTCCTGACTTTC. It encodes CASSERGPLFDGSGANVLTF. This chain connects TRBV6-4 to TRBJ2-6, with 7 bases identical to TRBD1. The CDR3 is 20 amino acids. J lost 0 bases, V lost 3 bases, and 14 bases had no gene match. From germline, CDR1 is MRHNA and CDR2 SNTAGT.